These 26 T cell receptor beta chains came from one sample sequenced in a study of T cell responses to AZD1222 COVID-19 vaccine. Using immunoSEQ multiplex PCR, the repertoire was profiled, and TCRdb retains in-frame clones only, with some absent. The sample yields under 200,000 clones, roughly 92% seen once. The sequencing here drew on peripheral blood, taken on day 0 of AZD1222 vaccination. Receptors originate from an adult in good health.

This chain connects TRBV4-1 to TRBJ2-3; 7 bases align to TRBD1. Germline CDR1 MGHRA, CDR2 YSYEKL. The CDR3 sequence is 17 residues long. The V and J ends lost 4 bases and 5 bases, in that order; junction bases with no gene match: 15. CDR3: CASSPLPGQASGDTQYF. The CDR3 nucleotides read TGCGCCAGCAGCCCCCTGCCCGGACAGGCAAGTGGAGATACGCAGTATTTT.

V and J are TRBV29-1 and TRBJ2-5; tentatively, D is TRBD1 (7 bases). The V end was cut by 5 bases, the J end by 7 bases, with 23 bases between. This CDR3 comprises 15 residues. From germline, CDR1 is SQVTM and CDR2 ANQGSEA. As DNA, the CDR3 is TGCAGCGTTTCCGGCGGGACAGCGCCGTGGGGGACCCAGTACTTC. As protein: CSVSGGTAPWGTQYF. Supplemented by reference TRBV29-1 and TRBJ2-5, the full variable domain reads SAVISQKPSRDICQRGTSLTIQCQVDSQVTMMFWYRQQPGQSLTLIATANQGSEATYESGFVIDKFPISRPNLTFSTLTVSNMSPEDSSIYLCSVSGGTAPWGTQYFGPGTRLLVL.

The V and J genes are TRBV28 and TRBJ1-1; D gene ambiguous. The V end was cut by 8 bases, the J end by 6 bases, with 22 bases between. The CDR3 is 15 amino acids. CDR1 and CDR2 from the germline V gene are MDHEN and SYDVKM. CDR3 nucleotide sequence: TGTGCCAGCGGGGTCGAACGGGCGGAGGGTGCTGAAGCTTTCTTT. Translating gives CASGVERAEGAEAFF. Drawing the rest from reference TRBV28 and TRBJ1-1, the complete variable domain is DVKVTQSSRYLVKRTGEKVFLECVQDMDHENMFWYRQDPGLGLRLIYFSYDVKMKEKGDIPEGYSVSREKKERFSLILESASTNQTSMYLCASGVERAEGAEAFFGQGTRLTVV.

CDR3 DNA: TGTGCCAGTAGTATGGGGCAGAACCAAGAGACCCAGTACTTC. As protein: CASSMGQNQETQYF. The chain employs TRBV19 and TRBJ2-5; a possible D gene is TRBD1 (5 bases). The CDR3 extends over 14 amino acids. V dropped 3 bases and J dropped 0 bases, with 8 bases sitting between them. Germline V CDR1 and CDR2: LNHDA, SQIVND (reference sequence).

The CDR3 reads CASSGGQGDSEAFF. The CDR3 nucleotides are TGCGCCAGCAGCGGTGGACAGGGTGACTCTGAAGCTTTCTTT. The chain recombines TRBV10-1 with TRBJ1-1; 8 bases are a match to TRBD1. Trimming at V came to 6 bases and at J to 6 bases, leaving 9 bases not matched to a gene. The CDR3 is 14 residues long. The germline CDR1 and CDR2 sequences are WNHNN and SYGVQD (reference sequence).

The chain uses TRBV14 and TRBJ2-5, with a weak D call TRBD2 (6 bases). Germline V lookup: CDR1 SGHDN, CDR2 FVKESK. The CDR3 has 15 residues. V was trimmed by 2 bases and J by 5 bases, leaving 15 bases between them. The CDR3 region has the DNA TGTGCCAGCAGCCAAATACAGGTTGGAGGGGAGACCCAGTACTTC. Translated, it gives CASSQIQVGGETQYF.

The gene calls are TRBV11-2 and TRBJ1-4; D is ambiguous. Germline V lookup: CDR1 SGHAT, CDR2 FQNNGV. The V gene lost 8 bases and the J gene lost 0 bases, with 16 bases spanning the gap. The CDR3 sequence is 16 residues long. The CDR3 sequence is CASGSLGGSTNEKLFF. The CDR3 region has the DNA TGTGCCAGCGGCTCTCTGGGAGGGTCAACTAATGAAAAACTGTTTTTT.

This rearrangement joins TRBV7-9 to TRBJ2-3; 11 positions agree with TRBD2. The CDR3 loop spans 16 amino acids. Germline lookup yields CDR1 SEHNR and CDR2 FQNEAQ (reference sequence). The V gene end was trimmed by 3 bases and the J gene end by 2 bases; junction bases not matched to a gene: 4. The CDR3 sequence is CASSFLAGGLTDTQYF. DNA of the CDR3: TGTGCCAGCAGCTTTTTAGCGGGGGGGCTCACAGATACGCAGTATTTT. Combining the CDR3 with reference TRBV7-9 and TRBJ2-3 gives the whole variable domain DTGVSQNPRHKITKRGQNVTFRCDPISEHNRLYWYRQTLGQGPEFLTYFQNEAQLEKSRLLSDRFSAERPKGSFSTLEIQRTEQGDSAMYLCASSFLAGGLTDTQYFGPGTRLTVL.

The chain recombines TRBV6-2 or TRBV6-3 with TRBJ1-5; D remains ambiguous. CDR1 and CDR2 from the germline V gene are MNHEY and SVGEGT. The CDR3 covers 14 residues. V lost 0 bases and J lost 5, with 8 bases in between. The CDR3 region is CASSYSGFHQPQHF. The CDR3 nucleotides are TGTGCCAGCAGTTACTCGGGGTTTCATCAGCCCCAGCATTTT.

The rearrangement links TRBV27 to TRBJ1-5, with D perhaps TRBD1 (6 bases). The germline V and J ends were trimmed by 5 bases and 1 base, with 12 bases remaining between them. Germline CDR1 and CDR2: MNHEY and SMNVEV (reference sequence). CDR3 length: 15 residues. The CDR3 coding sequence is TGTGCCAGCAGTCCCAGGGGTAGGAGCAATCAGCCCCAGCATTTT. It encodes CASSPRGRSNQPQHF.

The chain recombines TRBV19 with TRBJ2-7, with 9 positions matching TRBD1. The ends lost 8 bases at V and 1 base at J; junction bases unmatched: 6. CDR3 length: 14 amino acids. Germline values: CDR1 LNHDA, CDR2 SQIVND (reference sequence). The CDR3 region is CASQTGGESYEQYF. In DNA, the CDR3 is TGTGCCAGTCAAACAGGGGGCGAGTCCTACGAGCAGTACTTC.

The gene calls are TRBV6-2 or TRBV6-3 and TRBJ1-1; D gene unclear. Trimming pared 6 bases from V and 1 base from J, leaving 12 bases between. Germline V lookup: CDR1 MNHEY, CDR2 SVGEGT. The length of the CDR3 is 14 residues. CDR3: CASSHPETNTEAFF. The CDR3 DNA is TGTGCCAGCAGCCACCCAGAGACGAACACTGAAGCTTTCTTT.

The V and J genes are TRBV27 and TRBJ2-7; TRBD2 agrees at 8 bases. CDR1 is MNHEY, CDR2 SMNVEV, per germline (reference sequence). V shed 6 bases, J shed 5 bases, and the junction held 9 bases outside the gene matches. CDR3 size: 14 residues. For the CDR3, the DNA is TGTGCCAGCAGGACCGGGACTAGTGAGCACGAGCAGTACTTC. This codes for CASRTGTSEHEQYF.

This clone was seen a single time. The rearrangement uses TRBV29-1 and TRBJ1-1; TRBD1 is a possible D gene (5 bases). The ends were cut back, 6 bases at V and 0 bases at J, with 14 bases in the middle. The CDR3 spans 14 residues. Per germline, CDR1 SQVTM and CDR2 ANQGSEA. CDR3 nucleotide sequence: TGCAGCGTGGGGGTCTCTTACATGAACACTGAAGCTTTCTTT. As protein: CSVGVSYMNTEAFF. Complete variable domain (other parts from reference TRBV29-1 and TRBJ1-1): SAVISQKPSRDICQRGTSLTIQCQVDSQVTMMFWYRQQPGQSLTLIATANQGSEATYESGFVIDKFPISRPNLTFSTLTVSNMSPEDSSIYLCSVGVSYMNTEAFFGQGTRLTVV.

The chain recombines TRBV19 with TRBJ2-1; 9 bases fit TRBD1. Germline-derived CDR1 and CDR2 are LNHDA and SQIVND (reference sequence). J gave up 9 bases and V 5 bases, and 11 bases lay outside the gene matches. The CDR3 has 15 amino acids. The CDR3 region has the DNA TGTGCCAGTAGTCCCCCCGGGACAGGGTCGACTGAGCAGTTCTTC. As protein: CASSPPGTGSTEQFF. Supplemented by reference TRBV19 and TRBJ2-1, the full variable domain reads DGGITQSPKYLFRKEGQNVTLSCEQNLNHDAMYWYRQDPGQGLRLIYYSQIVNDFQKGDIAEGYSVSREKKESFPLTVTSAQKNPTAFYLCASSPPGTGSTEQFFGPGTRLTVL.

The rearrangement joins TRBV3-1 (or the pseudogene TRBV3-2) to TRBJ1-1; D is unresolved. Per the germline V gene, CDR1 is LGHDT and CDR2 is YNNKEL (reference sequence). The CDR3 length is 14 residues. Trimming pared 4 bases from V and 3 bases from J, leaving 12 bases between. The CDR3 region has the DNA TGTGCCAGCAGCCGATCCGAGGGATACACTGAAGCTTTCTTT. Translation: CASSRSEGYTEAFF.

The chain joins TRBV19 to TRBJ1-5; D is unclear. Per the germline V gene, CDR1 is LNHDA and CDR2 is SQIVND (reference sequence). The CDR3 extends over 15 amino acids. The V gene lost 5 bases and the J gene lost 0 bases, with 11 bases spanning the gap. The CDR3 protein is CASSPSQSSNQPQHF. In DNA form, the CDR3 reads TGTGCCAGTAGTCCCTCCCAGAGTAGCAATCAGCCCCAGCATTTT.

The rearrangement links TRBV30 to TRBJ2-7; D might be TRBD1 (6 bases). This CDR3 region has 13 residues. Germline assignment: CDR1 GTSNPN and CDR2 SVGIG (reference sequence). Between the trimmed V and J ends, which lost 5 bases and 4 bases, there was a span of 15 bases. In DNA, the CDR3 is TGTGCCTGGCACTTGAAACAGGGATACGAGCAGTACTTC. Translating it yields CAWHLKQGYEQYF.

J is TRBJ1-1 and V is TRBV6-6, with D uncertain. Trimming took off 2 bases at V and 4 bases at J, with 11 bases between the two ends. Looked up from germline, CDR1 is MNHNY and CDR2 is SVGAGI (reference sequence). CDR3 length: 14 amino acids. This CDR3 is CASSYGLVVTEAFF. DNA for the CDR3: TGTGCCAGCAGTTACGGGCTGGTCGTCACTGAAGCTTTCTTT.

V is TRBV5-1 and J is TRBJ1-2, with 11 bases aligning to TRBD1. The CDR3 covers 15 residues. Trimming cost V 3 bases and J 3 bases; bases outside gene matches: 4. In germline, CDR1 is SGHRS, CDR2 YFSETQ. CDR3 amino acids: CASSSGTGGDYGYTF. CDR3 in DNA: TGCGCCAGCAGCTCCGGGACAGGGGGAGACTATGGCTACACCTTC.

The chain combines TRBV6-2 or TRBV6-3 with TRBJ2-5; 7 bases match TRBD1. Germline V gene data show CDR1 as MNHEY and CDR2 as SVGEGT. The CDR3 is made up of 14 amino acids. With 5 bases clipped from V and 4 bases from J, the junction kept 7 bases outside the gene matches. The chain's CDR3 is CASSATGLAETQYF. The CDR3 nucleotides read TGTGCCAGCAGTGCGACAGGGTTGGCAGAGACCCAGTACTTC.

The chain is built from TRBV18 and TRBJ2-7, with 7 bases identical to TRBD2. CDR1 is KGHSH, CDR2 LQKENI, per germline. The V gene end was trimmed by 0 bases and the J gene end by 5 bases; junction bases not matched to a gene: 4. This CDR3 comprises 14 residues. The chain's CDR3 is CASSPPFGGDEQYF. The DNA for the CDR3 is TGTGCCAGCTCACCACCGTTTGGGGGGGACGAGCAGTACTTC.

The chain has TRBV2 and TRBJ2-2, with D uncertain. There are 15 residues in the CDR3. Trimming pared 6 bases from V and 0 bases from J, leaving 11 bases between. Per the germline V gene, CDR1 is SNHLY and CDR2 is FYNNEI. The CDR3 is CASSVQATNTGELFF. CDR3 in DNA: TGTGCCAGCAGCGTCCAGGCAACGAACACCGGGGAGCTGTTTTTT.

Comment on this clone: The sample holds other DNA sequences that translate to the same CDR3. The chain has TRBV3-1 (or the pseudogene TRBV3-2) and TRBJ1-3; D may be TRBD1 (5 bases). V lost 1 base, J lost 1 base, and 5 bases lay in between. The CDR3 totals 14 residues. Looked up from germline, CDR1 is LGHDT and CDR2 is YNNKEL (reference sequence). The CDR3: CASSQAGSGNTIYF. The DNA of the CDR3 is TGTGCCAGCAGCCAAGCAGGGTCTGGAAACACCATATATTTT.

The chain employs TRBV21-1 and TRBJ2-3; TRBD2 is the table's D call and was not checked against the DNA. TRBV21-1 is reported as a pseudogene. This CDR3 comprises 14 residues. In nucleotides, the CDR3 is TGTGCCAGCAGGGCGGGGGGGCGCGTAGATACGCAGTATTTT. Its protein product is CASRAGGRVDTQYF.

Only one count was recorded for this clone. The V and J genes are TRBV24-1 and TRBJ1-2; 8 bases line up with TRBD1. The CDR3 loop spans 14 amino acids. Trimming at V came to 3 bases and at J to 4 bases, leaving 3 bases not matched to a gene. From germline, CDR1 is KGHDR and CDR2 SFDVKD. CDR3 bases: TGTGCCACCAGTGATCAGGGGACAGGCTATGGCTACACCTTC. The encoded protein is CATSDQGTGYGYTF.